The 20 T cell receptor beta chains reported below all come from one sample, sequenced in a study of lymphopenia after photon versus proton radiotherapy. The assay was immunoSEQ multiplex PCR, and TCRdb's table has in-frame clones only and misses some. Of 20,000 to 25,000 clones in the sample, 92% were seen once. The sequences come from peripheral blood, collected from a patient treated with proton-based radiotherapy. The source is a woman aged 70-85 years with pancreatic cancer. Some clones in this sample may be carry-over from other donors' samples.

This chain uses TRBV10-3 with TRBJ2-1; 7 nucleotides agree with TRBD2. CDR1 ENHRY and CDR2 SYGVKD come from the germline V gene. This CDR3 is 16 amino acids long. Trimming took 0 bases from V and 9 from J; bases not matched to a gene: 11. This CDR3 reads CAISESTGGLILEQFF. The CDR3 coding sequence is TGTGCCATCAGTGAGTCTACGGGAGGCCTCATTCTTGAGCAGTTCTTC.

The chain employs TRBV2 and TRBJ2-5; perhaps TRBD2 as D (5 bases). The CDR3 totals 14 residues. Germline V gene sequence: CDR1 SNHLY, CDR2 FYNNEI. The V end was cut by 5 bases, the J end by 5 bases, with 15 bases between. The CDR3 region has the DNA TGTGCCAGCAGTTATGACTACATCGGGGAGACCCAGTACTTC. Its translation: CASSYDYIGETQYF.

The chain employs TRBV5-5 and TRBJ2-7; D tentatively fits TRBD1 or TRBD2 (5 bases each). Germline V gene data show CDR1 as SGHKS and CDR2 as YYEKEE (reference sequence). V lost 4 bases to trimming and J lost 2 bases, with 19 bases between them. This CDR3 is built from 16 residues. CDR3 coding DNA: TGTGCCAGCAGCCCCACCCGGGACCCTATCCCCTACGAGCAGTACTTC. This gives the protein CASSPTRDPIPYEQYF.

The chain is built from TRBV6-5 and TRBJ1-1; 7 bases align to TRBD1. The CDR3 has 14 amino acids. The V gene's germline CDR1 is MNHEY and CDR2 SVGAGI. The J segment lost 3 bases and the V segment lost 2 bases, leaving 3 bases of the junction unmatched. CDR3 sequence reads: CASSYTTGDTEAFF. CDR3 DNA: TGTGCCAGCAGTTACACCACAGGGGACACTGAAGCTTTCTTT.

The chain combines TRBV19 with TRBJ1-1, with a tentative D call TRBD1 (5 bases). CDR1 and CDR2 (germline): LNHDA, SQIVND (reference sequence). The ends were cut back, 3 bases at V and 0 bases at J, with 11 bases in the middle. CDR3 length: 15 amino acids. The chain's CDR3 is CASSINAGMNTEAFF. The CDR3 DNA is TGTGCCAGTAGTATTAACGCAGGGATGAACACTGAAGCTTTCTTT.

This clone was detected only once. The chain carries TRBV30 and TRBJ2-1; TRBD2 aligns across 8 bases. The CDR3 loop spans 15 amino acids. V lost 4 bases and J lost 3; bases outside the gene matches: 8. Per germline, CDR1 GTSNPN and CDR2 SVGIG (reference sequence). The CDR3 DNA follows: TGTGCCTGGACCTTAGGGCTAGCGGGCTACAATGAGCAGTTCTTC. Translated, it gives CAWTLGLAGYNEQFF.

This chain joins TRBV7-2 and TRBJ2-3; no definite D call. Germline values: CDR1 SGHTA, CDR2 FQGNSA. Trimming stripped 1 base from V and 1 base from J, with 6 bases between. The CDR3 covers 14 residues. The CDR3 bases are TGTGCCAGCAGCTTAGGGAGCGGCACAGATACGCAGTATTTT. Translation: CASSLGSGTDTQYF.

This chain uses TRBV29-1 with TRBJ1-2; 8 bases line up with TRBD1. V shed 1 base, J shed 4 bases, and the junction held 2 bases outside the gene matches. The CDR3 runs 13 residues. The germline V gene has CDR1 SQVTM and CDR2 ANQGSEA. CDR3 sequence reads: CSVEVGTGYGYTF. DNA for the CDR3: TGCAGCGTTGAAGTTGGGACAGGCTATGGCTACACCTTC.

This chain uses TRBV19 with TRBJ1-5; TRBD1 matches at 9 bases. The CDR3 runs to 14 residues. The V and J ends lost 8 bases and 3 bases, in that order; junction bases with no gene match: 5. CDR1 is LNHDA, CDR2 SQIVND, per germline (reference sequence). This CDR3 is CASVDRGNNQPQHF. For the CDR3, the DNA is TGTGCCAGTGTGGACAGGGGAAACAATCAGCCCCAGCATTTT.

J is TRBJ2-3 and V is TRBV14, with TRBD1 as a possible D gene (6 bases). Looked up from germline, CDR1 is SGHDN and CDR2 is FVKESK. This CDR3 has 14 amino acids. The germline V and J ends were trimmed by 1 base and 5 bases, with 10 bases remaining between them. The CDR3 bases are TGTGCCAGCAGCCAAGGGGACATGGGAGATACGCAGTATTTT. Protein: CASSQGDMGDTQYF. The full variable domain, rest sourced from reference TRBV14 and TRBJ2-3, is EAGVTQFPSHSVIEKGQTVTLRCDPISGHDNLYWYRRVMGKEIKFLLHFVKESKQDESGMPNNRFLAERTGGTYSTLKVQPAELEDSGVYFCASSQGDMGDTQYFGPGTRLTVL.

V and J are TRBV5-6 and TRBJ2-2; weak D call: TRBD1 (5 bases). CDR1 SGHDT and CDR2 YYEEEE come from the germline V gene. This CDR3 is 14 amino acids long. V lost 2 bases, J lost 2 bases, and 7 bases lay in between. Here the CDR3 DNA reads TGTGCCAGCAGCTTTGACAGAAACACCGGGGAGCTGTTTTTT. This sequence encodes CASSFDRNTGELFF. The variable domain in full, completed from reference TRBV5-6 and TRBJ2-2, reads DAGVTQSPTHLIKTRGQQVTLRCSPKSGHDTVSWYQQALGQGPQFIFQYYEEEERQRGNFPDRFSGHQFPNYSSELNVNALLLGDSALYLCASSFDRNTGELFFGEGSRLTVL.

This clone was detected once. The CDR3 DNA follows: TGTGCCTGGAGCGCGGGACTACGCTCCTACAATGAGCAGTTCTTC. This translates into CAWSAGLRSYNEQFF. This chain connects TRBV30 to TRBJ2-1; the match to TRBD2 covers 7 bases. CDR1 is GTSNPN, CDR2 SVGIG, per germline (reference sequence). Unmatched junction bases numbered 5, after V lost 3 bases and J lost 0 bases. This CDR3 spans 15 amino acids.

The genes are TRBV28 and TRBJ2-7; D may be TRBD1 (5 bases). The V and J ends lost 5 bases and 5 bases respectively, with 19 bases between them. The CDR3 is 15 residues long. Germline-derived CDR1 and CDR2 are MDHEN and SYDVKM. CDR3 residues: CASSPFRGLSNEQYF. As DNA, the CDR3 is TGTGCCAGCAGTCCCTTTAGGGGCCTGTCTAACGAGCAGTACTTC.

The chain employs TRBV7-2 and TRBJ2-5, with 8 bases that match TRBD2. V shed 2 bases and J 5 bases; nucleotides not matched to a gene: 7. The length of the CDR3 is 15 residues. Germline assignment: CDR1 SGHTA and CDR2 FQGNSA. CDR3 sequence: CASSLNSGISETQYF. The CDR3 region has the DNA TGTGCCAGCAGCTTAAATAGCGGGATAAGTGAGACCCAGTACTTC.

This sequence joins TRBV6-1 and TRBJ1-3; no clear D gene. Deletions cut 11 bases from V and 0 bases from J, with 14 bases between. CDR1 is MNHNS, CDR2 SASEGT, per germline. The CDR3 is 14 residues long. Here the CDR3 DNA reads TGTGCCGGCACCTCGAGGGACTCTGGAAACACCATATATTTT. The encoded protein is CAGTSRDSGNTIYF.

V gene TRBV9 combines with J gene TRBJ2-5, with 9 bases matching TRBD1. Germline V gene data show CDR1 as SGDLS and CDR2 as YYNGEE. Unmatched junction bases numbered 8, after V lost 3 bases and J lost 5 bases. The CDR3 runs to 15 residues. In nucleotides, the CDR3 is TGTGCCAGCAGCGCAGAGGACAGGGGATATGAGACCCAGTACTTC. This codes for CASSAEDRGYETQYF.

This clone was recorded a few times. The chain uses TRBV7-2 and TRBJ1-5; D perhaps matches TRBD1 (6 bases). CDR3 size: 14 residues. Looked up from germline, CDR1 is SGHTA and CDR2 is FQGNSA. The V and J ends lost 5 bases and 2 bases respectively, with 10 bases between them. The CDR3 nucleotides are TGTGCCAGCAGCCCCCGGACAGGCAATCAGCCCCAGCATTTT. This encodes CASSPRTGNQPQHF.

The rearrangement uses TRBV6-5 and TRBJ2-1, with D perhaps matching TRBD1 or TRBD2 (6 bases each). Germline values: CDR1 MNHEY, CDR2 SVGAGI. Between the trimmed V and J ends, which lost 5 bases and 7 bases, there was a span of 18 bases. The CDR3 length is 15 residues. The CDR3 loop is CASSPTGAQGNEQFF. The DNA of the CDR3 is TGTGCCAGCAGTCCCACGGGGGCCCAAGGGAATGAGCAGTTCTTC.

The chain has TRBV5-1 and TRBJ2-1; 9 bases are shared with TRBD1. In germline, CDR1 is SGHRS, CDR2 YFSETQ. Losses at the gene ends were 0 bases for V and 4 bases for J; bases not matched to a gene: 5. The CDR3 runs to 16 residues. DNA for the CDR3: TGCGCCAGCAGCTTGGGTGACAGGGGGTGGTACAATGAGCAGTTCTTC. Protein product: CASSLGDRGWYNEQFF. Full variable domain (missing parts from reference TRBV5-1 and TRBJ2-1): KAGVTQTPRYLIKTRGQQVTLSCSPISGHRSVSWYQQTPGQGLQFLFEYFSETQRNKGNFPGRFSGRQFSNSRSEMNVSTLELGDSALYLCASSLGDRGWYNEQFFGPGTRLTVL.

The chain couples TRBV7-9 to TRBJ2-1; D gene unclear. Per the germline V gene, CDR1 is SEHNR and CDR2 is FQNEAQ (reference sequence). CDR3 length: 19 amino acids. Trimming left V 5 bases short and J 0 bases short, with 23 bases between. CDR3 coding DNA: TGTGCCAGCAGCCCGCGATCGCCAGTCGTATTCGACTCCTACAATGAGCAGTTCTTC. This gives the protein CASSPRSPVVFDSYNEQFF.